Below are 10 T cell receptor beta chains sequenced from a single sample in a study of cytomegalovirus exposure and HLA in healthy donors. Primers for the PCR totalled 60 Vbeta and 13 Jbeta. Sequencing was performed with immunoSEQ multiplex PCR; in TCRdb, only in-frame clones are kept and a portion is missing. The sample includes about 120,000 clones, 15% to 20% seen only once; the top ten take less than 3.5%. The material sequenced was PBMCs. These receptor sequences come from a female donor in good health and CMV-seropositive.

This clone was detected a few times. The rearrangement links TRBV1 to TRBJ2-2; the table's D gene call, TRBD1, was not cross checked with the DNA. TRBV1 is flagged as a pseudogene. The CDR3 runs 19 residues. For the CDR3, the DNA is TGCACCAGCAGCTTAGTCCCTGCGCAGGGGGGCACGAACACCGGGGAGCTGTTTTTT. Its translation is CTSSLVPAQGGTNTGELFF.

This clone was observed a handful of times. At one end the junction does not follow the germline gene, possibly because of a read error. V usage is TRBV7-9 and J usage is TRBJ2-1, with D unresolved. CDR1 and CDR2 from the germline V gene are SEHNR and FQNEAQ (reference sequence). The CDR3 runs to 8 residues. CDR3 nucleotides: TGTGCCAGCAGCCAAGCTATCTTC. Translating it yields CASSQAIF. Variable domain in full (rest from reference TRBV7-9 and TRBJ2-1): DTGVSQNPRHKITKRGQNVTFRCDPISEHNRLYWYRQTLGQGPEFLTYFQNEAQLEKSRLLSDRFSAERPKGSFSTLEIQRTEQGDSAMYLCASSQAIFGPGTRLTVL.

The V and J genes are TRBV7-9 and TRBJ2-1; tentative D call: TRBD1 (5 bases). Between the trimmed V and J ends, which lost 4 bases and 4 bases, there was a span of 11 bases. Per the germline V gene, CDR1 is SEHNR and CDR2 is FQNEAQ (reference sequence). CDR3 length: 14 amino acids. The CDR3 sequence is CASSSRTGYNEQFF. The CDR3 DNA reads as TGTGCCAGCAGCTCGAGAACAGGTTACAATGAGCAGTTCTTC. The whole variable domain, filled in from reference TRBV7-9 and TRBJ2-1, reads DTGVSQNPRHKITKRGQNVTFRCDPISEHNRLYWYRQTLGQGPEFLTYFQNEAQLEKSRLLSDRFSAERPKGSFSTLEIQRTEQGDSAMYLCASSSRTGYNEQFFGPGTRLTVL.

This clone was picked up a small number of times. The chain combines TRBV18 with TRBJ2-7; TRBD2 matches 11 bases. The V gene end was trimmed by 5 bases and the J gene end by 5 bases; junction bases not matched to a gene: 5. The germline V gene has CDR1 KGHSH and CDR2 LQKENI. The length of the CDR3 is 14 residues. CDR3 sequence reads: CASSAMGLADEQYF. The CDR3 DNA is TGTGCCAGCTCAGCTATGGGACTAGCGGACGAGCAGTACTTC. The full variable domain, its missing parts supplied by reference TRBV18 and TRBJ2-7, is NAGVMQNPRHLVRRRGQEARLRCSPMKGHSHVYWYRQLPEEGLKFMVYLQKENIIDESGMPKERFSAEFPKEGPSILRIQQVVRGDSAAYFCASSAMGLADEQYFGPGTRLTVT.

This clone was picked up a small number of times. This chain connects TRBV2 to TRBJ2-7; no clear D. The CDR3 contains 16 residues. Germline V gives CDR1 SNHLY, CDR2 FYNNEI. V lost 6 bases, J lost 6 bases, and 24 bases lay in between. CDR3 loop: CASRKEAPGMRFEQYF. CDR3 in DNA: TGTGCCAGCAGAAAAGAGGCCCCCGGAATGAGGTTCGAGCAGTACTTC. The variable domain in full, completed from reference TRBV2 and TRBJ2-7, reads EPEVTQTPSHQVTQMGQEVILRCVPISNHLYFYWYRQILGQKVEFLVSFYNNEISEKSEIFDDQFSVERPDGSNFTLKIRSTKLEDSAMYFCASRKEAPGMRFEQYFGPGTRLTVT.

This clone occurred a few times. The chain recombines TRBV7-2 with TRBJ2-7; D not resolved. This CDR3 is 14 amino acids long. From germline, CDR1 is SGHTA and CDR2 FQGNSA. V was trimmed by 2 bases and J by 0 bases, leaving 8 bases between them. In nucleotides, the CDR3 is TGTGCCAGCAGCTTACAACACAGCTCCTACGAGCAGTACTTC. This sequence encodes CASSLQHSSYEQYF. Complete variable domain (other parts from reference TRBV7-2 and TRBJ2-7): GAGVSQSPSNKVTEKGKDVELRCDPISGHTALYWYRQSLGQGLEFLIYFQGNSAPDKSGLPSDRFSAERTGGSVSTLTIQRTQQEDSAVYLCASSLQHSSYEQYFGPGTRLTVT.

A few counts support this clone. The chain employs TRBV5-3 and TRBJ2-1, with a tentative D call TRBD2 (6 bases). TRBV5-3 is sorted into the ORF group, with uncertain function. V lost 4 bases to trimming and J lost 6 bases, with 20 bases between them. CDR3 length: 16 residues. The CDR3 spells CARSPYIGGLLNEQFF. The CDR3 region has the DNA TGTGCCAGAAGCCCCTACATCGGGGGATTGCTCAATGAGCAGTTCTTC.

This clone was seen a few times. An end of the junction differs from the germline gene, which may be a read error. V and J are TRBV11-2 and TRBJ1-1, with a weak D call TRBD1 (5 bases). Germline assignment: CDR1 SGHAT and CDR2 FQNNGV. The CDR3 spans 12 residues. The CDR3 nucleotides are TGTGCCAGCACCTTAGGGGCTACTGAAGCTTTCTTT. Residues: CASTLGATEAFF.

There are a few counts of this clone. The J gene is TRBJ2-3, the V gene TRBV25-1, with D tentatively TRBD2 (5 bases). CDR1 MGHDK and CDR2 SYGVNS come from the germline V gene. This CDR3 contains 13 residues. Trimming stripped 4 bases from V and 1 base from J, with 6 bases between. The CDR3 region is CASSARGTDTQYF. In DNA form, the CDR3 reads TGTGCCAGCAGTGCGCGGGGCACAGATACGCAGTATTTT.

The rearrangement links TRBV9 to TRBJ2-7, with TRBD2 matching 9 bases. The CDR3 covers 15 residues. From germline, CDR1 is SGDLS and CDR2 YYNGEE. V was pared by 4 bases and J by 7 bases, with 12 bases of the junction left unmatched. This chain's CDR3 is CASSPRSSGRPEQYF. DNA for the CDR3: TGTGCCAGCAGCCCGCGTAGTAGCGGGAGACCGGAGCAGTACTTC.